The TCR beta chain under discussion was sequenced for a study of T-cell reconstitution after alpha-beta-depleted transplantation in children. Using unique molecular identifiers, the investigators prepared the TCRbeta library. TCRdb reprocessed the PCR reads with MiXCR, giving one entry per CDR3 protein. The sample lists around 22,000 distinct CDR3 sequences; roughly a tenth were seen once. This clonotype was seen ten or more times. With 0 bases removed from V and 5 bases from J, the gap between germline ends came to 10 bases. Germline CDR1 reads LGHNA; CDR2 reads YNFKEQ. The CDR3 has 14 residues. This clonotype was obtained from a human donor who donated a stem cell graft to a child with chronic granulomatous disease. The chain combines TRBV4-2 with TRBJ1-2; tentatively, D is TRBD1 (5 bases). The sample consisted of PBMCs from the stem cell graft donor, taken from the stem cell graft. In DNA, the CDR3 is TGTGCCAGCAGCCAAGATGAGGGGCGGTATGGCTACACCTTC. Its translation: CASSQDEGRYGYTF.